One TCR beta chain is described in this entry. Its specificity is not known. The record originates from a study of CXCR3-negative and CXCR3-positive naive CD8 T cells. At the level of the study: Some 150 million TRB reads were obtained overall (about 1.5 +/- 0.3 million per library).

Sorts performed in triplicate captured hundreds of thousands of cells each from every CD8+ T cell subset. The length of the CDR3 is 14 residues. Germline V CDR1 and CDR2: SEHNR, FQNEAQ (reference sequence). TRB cDNA was prepared as libraries by UMI-labeled 5' RACE. TCRdb re-called the 5' RACE reads and gives one entry per CDR3 protein, without DNA. The sample has some 110,000 distinct CDR3 sequences. The study, taken as a whole, reports: Naive subsets were similarly diverse, while memory CD8+ repertoires were much less diverse. CXCR3-positive naive cells carried more hydrophobic TRB CDR3s than CXCR3-negative ones. Naive cells that were CXCR3-negative or CXCR3-positive used TRBV-TRBJ genes alike, while memory cells diverged.

The V gene is TRBV7-9, the J gene TRBJ2-7. The sample was naive CXCR3+ CD8+ T cells from blood. Subset in this sample: CD45RO-CCR7+CD27+CD95- naive CD8+ T cells expressing CXCR3 (TNR3+). This receptor was identified in a human donor in good health. Some clones in this sample may be carry-over from other donors' samples. The CDR3 here is CASSSPLRPYEQYF.